The following is a T cell receptor (beta chain) sequence with its context. The sample comes from a study of blood T cell repertoires in COVID-19. Across the study: The United States, Italy and Spain were the sources of the acute and convalescent COVID-19 samples. PBMCs, B-cell-depleted T cells, or T cells were the source of the cDNA or gDNA that made up the material.

The CDR3 is made up of 15 amino acids. The germline CDR1 and CDR2 sequences are KGHSH and LQKENI. V lost 2 bases and J lost 8, with 18 bases in between. Study processing details: Counts of nucleated cells, estimated from reference gene primer amplification, were obtained. Only in-frame clones appear in the TCRdb table, and some are missing; sequencing was by immunoSEQ multiplex PCR. For V, J and clone size, that table is used; D and trimming come from the DNA. Found here are more than 150,000 clones, roughly 80% of them singletons; the top ten hold roughly a sixth. V gene TRBV18 combines with J gene TRBJ1-1; D might be TRBD1 (5 bases). This receptor was taken from a man in his 60s with active or convalescent COVID-19. Sequences were obtained from peripheral blood. The CDR3 spells CASSPSGLSRGEAFF. The CDR3 region has the DNA TGTGCCAGCTCACCATCCGGGCTTTCTCGGGGGGAAGCTTTCTTT. The variable domain in full, completed from reference TRBV18 and TRBJ1-1, reads NAGVMQNPRHLVRRRGQEARLRCSPMKGHSHVYWYRQLPEEGLKFMVYLQKENIIDESGMPKERFSAEFPKEGPSILRIQQVVRGDSAAYFCASSPSGLSRGEAFFGQGTRLTVV.